Listed below are T cell receptor beta chains from one sample, sequenced in a study of TIL therapy for anti-PD-1-resistant metastatic lung cancer. The method was immunoSEQ multiplex PCR; TCRdb's version includes in-frame clones alone and lacks a portion of them. Found here are over 20,000 clones, 72% of them singletons; the top ten hold roughly 7.4%. The source was tumor tissue, collected at baseline. Receptors originate from a person aged 30 to 80 with non-small cell lung cancer. Both conserved end residues are part of each CDR3. The D gene is left open where the match is weak. A clone size is listed for some rows: how often the clone was seen (once, few, many), or a class if it is expanded.

CDR3nt: TGTGCCAGCAGAACACAGGGTGGAACCGGGGAGCTGTTTTTT
CDR3aa: CASRTQGGTGELFF
len: 14
d_gene: -
v_gene: TRBV25-1
j_gene: TRBJ2-2
abundance: -

CDR3nt: TGTGTCAGAAGCTTTTCTCCCGCTAGCACAGATACGCAGTATTTT
CDR3aa: CVRSFSPASTDTQYF
len: 15
d_gene: -
v_gene: TRBV7-5
j_gene: TRBJ2-3
abundance: -

CDR3nt: TGTGCCAGCAGCCCATCCGGGACAGAAATATTAGCCAAAAACATTCAGTACTTC
CDR3aa: CASSPSGTEILAKNIQYF
len: 18
d_gene: TRBD1
v_gene: TRBV7-8
j_gene: TRBJ2-4
abundance: -

CDR3nt: TGTGCCAGCAGCTTAGACAGGGACTATGGCTACACCTTC
CDR3aa: CASSLDRDYGYTF
len: 13
d_gene: -
v_gene: TRBV7-2
j_gene: TRBJ1-2
abundance: -

CDR3nt: TGTGCCACCATCGGGACTAGCGGCTACAATGAGCAGTTCTTC
CDR3aa: CATIGTSGYNEQFF
len: 14
d_gene: TRBD2
v_gene: TRBV15
j_gene: TRBJ2-1
abundance: -

CDR3nt: TGTGCCAGCAGCCAACCCCCCGGGCCAAGTTACAATGAGCAGTTCTTC
CDR3aa: CASSQPPGPSYNEQFF
len: 16
d_gene: -
v_gene: TRBV14
j_gene: TRBJ2-1
abundance: -

CDR3nt: TGTGCCAGCAGTGGGTTGGTGCGGCAAGAGACCCAGTACTTC
CDR3aa: CASSGLVRQETQYF
len: 14
d_gene: -
v_gene: TRBV5-5
j_gene: TRBJ2-5
abundance: -

CDR3nt: TGTGCCATCAGGGACAGCACGAACACCGGGGAGCTGTTTTTT
CDR3aa: CAIRDSTNTGELFF
len: 14
d_gene: -
v_gene: TRBV10-3
j_gene: TRBJ2-2
abundance: -

CDR3nt: TGTGCCAGCAGCTTAATGACAACCGAAGGCACCATATATTTT
CDR3aa: CASSLMTTEGTIYF
len: 14
d_gene: -
v_gene: TRBV7-6
j_gene: TRBJ1-3
abundance: -

CDR3nt: TGCGCCAGCAGCCAATATGGGGACTCTGGAAACACCATATATTTT
CDR3aa: CASSQYGDSGNTIYF
len: 15
d_gene: -
v_gene: TRBV4-3
j_gene: TRBJ1-3
abundance: few

CDR3nt: TGTGCCAGCAGCTTAGAAGCAGACCTCTATGGCTACACCTTC
CDR3aa: CASSLEADLYGYTF
len: 14
d_gene: -
v_gene: TRBV7-2
j_gene: TRBJ1-2
abundance: -

CDR3nt: TGTGCCAGTCCTCTAGCGCACTACGGGGAGCAGTACTTC
CDR3aa: CASPLAHYGEQYF
len: 13
d_gene: -
v_gene: TRBV19
j_gene: TRBJ2-7
abundance: -

CDR3nt: TGTGCCAGCAGCTCCGGGACCTCGGGTTCACCCCTCCACTTT
CDR3aa: CASSSGTSGSPLHF
len: 14
d_gene: -
v_gene: TRBV7-9
j_gene: TRBJ1-6
abundance: -

CDR3nt: TGTGCCAGCAGCCAAGAGGCAGGGTGGAGACAAGAGACCCAGTACTTC
CDR3aa: CASSQEAGWRQETQYF
len: 16
d_gene: -
v_gene: TRBV16
j_gene: TRBJ2-5
abundance: -

CDR3nt: TGCGCCAGCAGTGGACAGGGGGCGAAAAACATTCAGTACTTC
CDR3aa: CASSGQGAKNIQYF
len: 14
d_gene: TRBD1
v_gene: TRBV10-2
j_gene: TRBJ2-4
abundance: -

CDR3nt: TGTGCCAGCGAGAGGGACAGTTATGGCTACACCTTC
CDR3aa: CASERDSYGYTF
len: 12
d_gene: TRBD1
v_gene: TRBV9
j_gene: TRBJ1-2
abundance: -

CDR3nt: TGTGCCAGTAGTATCGGGGGGGCGCCTGGCTATGGCTACACCTTC
CDR3aa: CASSIGGAPGYGYTF
len: 15
d_gene: -
v_gene: TRBV19
j_gene: TRBJ1-2
abundance: -

CDR3nt: TGTGCCAGCAGTTTCTCGGGACAGGGACGAGGCTACACCTTC
CDR3aa: CASSFSGQGRGYTF
len: 14
d_gene: TRBD1
v_gene: TRBV27
j_gene: TRBJ1-2
abundance: few

CDR3nt: TGTGCCAGCAGTTCCGGGACGGCTGAGATCGACGAGCAGTACTTC
CDR3aa: CASSSGTAEIDEQYF
len: 15
d_gene: -
v_gene: TRBV2
j_gene: TRBJ2-7
abundance: -

CDR3nt: TGTGCCAGCAGCTACTCCTCTAGCGGGGTTGCTCAGTTCTTC
CDR3aa: CASSYSSSGVAQFF
len: 14
d_gene: TRBD2
v_gene: TRBV7-3
j_gene: TRBJ2-1
abundance: -

CDR3nt: TGCGCCAGCAGCCAAGGGTGGGGGATGGATACGCAGTATTTT
CDR3aa: CASSQGWGMDTQYF
len: 14
d_gene: -
v_gene: TRBV4-3
j_gene: TRBJ2-3
abundance: -

CDR3nt: TGTGCCAGCAGCGCCCCAGGGGGCGCGTGGTCCGGGGAGCTGTTTTTT
CDR3aa: CASSAPGGAWSGELFF
len: 16
d_gene: TRBD1
v_gene: TRBV7-8
j_gene: TRBJ2-2
abundance: -

CDR3nt: TGTGCCAGCAGTCCGGGCACTGAAGCTTTCTTT
CDR3aa: CASSPGTEAFF
len: 11
d_gene: -
v_gene: TRBV6-1
j_gene: TRBJ1-1
abundance: -

CDR3nt: TGTGCCAGCAGTTATCCGACTAGCGGGGGCGGTGAGCAGTTCTTC
CDR3aa: CASSYPTSGGGEQFF
len: 15
d_gene: TRBD2
v_gene: TRBV6-5
j_gene: TRBJ2-1
abundance: -

CDR3nt: TGTGCCACCAGCAGAGCCCTCATTTGGGGTCCCTTAGAAGGGACCCAGTACTTC
CDR3aa: CATSRALIWGPLEGTQYF
len: 18
d_gene: -
v_gene: TRBV15
j_gene: TRBJ2-5
abundance: -

CDR3nt: TGTGCCAGCATTCTAGGGTGGGGAGCCTCTGGAAACACCATATATTTT
CDR3aa: CASILGWGASGNTIYF
len: 16
d_gene: -
v_gene: TRBV28
j_gene: TRBJ1-3
abundance: -

CDR3nt: TGTGCCAGCAGTTTATCGCGTGGGAGACACAATGAGCAGTTCTTC
CDR3aa: CASSLSRGRHNEQFF
len: 15
d_gene: -
v_gene: TRBV27
j_gene: TRBJ2-1
abundance: -

CDR3nt: TGCGCCAGCAGCTTGGCCGAGGCCGCCTACGAGCAGTACTTC
CDR3aa: CASSLAEAAYEQYF
len: 14
d_gene: -
v_gene: TRBV5-1
j_gene: TRBJ2-7
abundance: -

CDR3nt: TGTGCCAGAAGGGAAGGGCGGGACAGGGAAATTCAACCGGCCTTATACAATGAGCAGTTCTTC
CDR3aa: CARREGRDREIQPALYNEQFF
len: 21
d_gene: TRBD1
v_gene: TRBV5-3
j_gene: TRBJ2-1
abundance: -

CDR3nt: TGTGCCAGTAGTCCCGCGAAAGGTCCCTCGGGTACGCAGTATTTT
CDR3aa: CASSPAKGPSGTQYF
len: 15
d_gene: -
v_gene: TRBV19
j_gene: TRBJ2-3
abundance: -

CDR3nt: TGTGCCAGCAGCTTAAGCCGGGACAGCACAAACAATGAGCAGTTCTTC
CDR3aa: CASSLSRDSTNNEQFF
len: 16
d_gene: TRBD1
v_gene: TRBV7-9
j_gene: TRBJ2-1
abundance: -

CDR3nt: TGTGCCAGCAGCCCCGGGGGGAGCTCCTACAATGAGCAGTTCTTC
CDR3aa: CASSPGGSSYNEQFF
len: 15
d_gene: TRBD2
v_gene: TRBV6-4
j_gene: TRBJ2-1
abundance: -

CDR3nt: TGTGCCAGCAGTCGACAGGGGGCGGGCACTGAAGCTTTCTTT
CDR3aa: CASSRQGAGTEAFF
len: 14
d_gene: TRBD1
v_gene: TRBV6-5
j_gene: TRBJ1-1
abundance: -

CDR3nt: TGTGCCAGCAGTGACAGGCTTCATGGGAACACTGAAGCTTTCTTT
CDR3aa: CASSDRLHGNTEAFF
len: 15
d_gene: -
v_gene: TRBV25-1
j_gene: TRBJ1-1
abundance: few

CDR3nt: TGTGCCATCAGTGGGGGACACGAGCAGTACTTC
CDR3aa: CAISGGHEQYF
len: 11
d_gene: -
v_gene: TRBV10-3
j_gene: TRBJ2-7
abundance: once

CDR3nt: TGTGCCAGCCGGACAGGTAGTGACACCGGGGAGCTGTTTTTT
CDR3aa: CASRTGSDTGELFF
len: 14
d_gene: TRBD1
v_gene: TRBV6-4
j_gene: TRBJ2-2
abundance: -

CDR3nt: TGTGCCAGCAGCCAACTCGGGACTGCTGGCTACACCTTC
CDR3aa: CASSQLGTAGYTF
len: 13
d_gene: -
v_gene: TRBV6-6
j_gene: TRBJ1-2
abundance: -

CDR3nt: TGTGCCAGCACCCCAGGGACTAGCGGGGGGTTTGGGGAGACCCAGTACTTC
CDR3aa: CASTPGTSGGFGETQYF
len: 17
d_gene: TRBD2
v_gene: TRBV5-4
j_gene: TRBJ2-5
abundance: -

CDR3nt: TGTGCCAGCAGTTTAGGGTTCGGAGGACTAGCGGCAGAGACCCAGTACTTC
CDR3aa: CASSLGFGGLAAETQYF
len: 17
d_gene: TRBD2
v_gene: TRBV27
j_gene: TRBJ2-5
abundance: -

CDR3nt: TGTGCCAGCAGCCAAGATCTGGAGGGAATCTCAAGGGGTAACGGGGCCAACGTCCTGACTTTC
CDR3aa: CASSQDLEGISRGNGANVLTF
len: 21
d_gene: -
v_gene: TRBV4-2
j_gene: TRBJ2-6
abundance: -

CDR3nt: TGTGCCAGCAGCTTAGAAGGAAACATTCAGTACTTC
CDR3aa: CASSLEGNIQYF
len: 12
d_gene: -
v_gene: TRBV7-3
j_gene: TRBJ2-4
abundance: -

CDR3nt: TGTGCCAGCAGCTTAGATTCCGTCCTAGCGGGGGGGCAGGAGCAGTTCTTC
CDR3aa: CASSLDSVLAGGQEQFF
len: 17
d_gene: TRBD2
v_gene: TRBV11-2
j_gene: TRBJ2-1
abundance: -

CDR3nt: TGTGCCAGTAGTATACAGGGACATTCACCCCTCCACTTT
CDR3aa: CASSIQGHSPLHF
len: 13
d_gene: -
v_gene: TRBV19
j_gene: TRBJ1-6
abundance: -

CDR3nt: TGTGCCAGCAGCTTGCGAACAGGTTCCCCTGGAAACACCATATATTTT
CDR3aa: CASSLRTGSPGNTIYF
len: 16
d_gene: -
v_gene: TRBV5-6
j_gene: TRBJ1-3
abundance: once

CDR3nt: TGTGCCAGTACCCCTTATCTGGGACAAAGCACCAGCTATGGCTACACCTTC
CDR3aa: CASTPYLGQSTSYGYTF
len: 17
d_gene: -
v_gene: TRBV19
j_gene: TRBJ1-2
abundance: few